This is a list of T cell receptor beta chains from one sample in a study of a mutant IDH1 vaccine in newly diagnosed glioma. The protocol was immunoSEQ multiplex PCR, while the TCRdb copy is restricted to in-frame clones and leaves out a portion. The table lists about 60,000 clones, around 80% of them singletons. No cognate antigen is known for these TCRs. The source was PBMCs, collected from a glioma patient whose treatment included an IDH1 peptide vaccine. The receptor set was obtained from a young man with glioma. Each CDR3 is given with its conserved first and last residue. D genes are given only for firm matches. Clone size is stated in some rows and not others, as once, few, many or a class when expanded.

clone_size	d_call	v_call	j_call	cdr3_aa	cdr3_nt
.	.	TRBV6-5	TRBJ1-1	CASSYRAPNTEAFF	TGTGCCAGCAGTTACAGGGCACCGAACACTGAAGCTTTCTTT
.	TRBD1	TRBV18	TRBJ2-6	CASSPRQGSSGANVLTF	TGTGCCAGCTCACCACGACAGGGGAGTTCTGGGGCCAACGTCCTGACTTTC
.	TRBD1	TRBV15	TRBJ2-7	CATSRSRDRVYHEQYF	TGTGCCACCAGCAGATCCCGGGACAGGGTATACCACGAGCAGTACTTC
.	.	TRBV14	TRBJ1-1	CASSRTMNTEAFF	TGTGCCAGCAGCCGGACGATGAACACTGAAGCTTTCTTT
.	.	TRBV18	TRBJ2-7	CASSLGLVSYEQYF	TGTGCCAGCTCACTGGGACTGGTATCCTACGAGCAGTACTTC
.	.	TRBV12-5	TRBJ2-5	CASGLGGGQETQYF	TGTGCTAGTGGACTGGGGGGCGGTCAAGAGACCCAGTACTTC
once	TRBD1	TRBV5-6	TRBJ1-2	CATEESGQGTSGYTF	TGTGCCACCGAAGAAAGCGGACAGGGCACCTCGGGCTACACCTTC
.	TRBD1	TRBV5-1	TRBJ2-7	CASSPNRGRMNEQYF	TGCGCCAGCAGCCCTAACAGGGGGCGAATGAACGAGCAGTACTTC
.	.	TRBV11-2	TRBJ2-2	CASSLLRSTGELFF	TGTGCCAGCAGCTTACTGCGGAGTACCGGGGAGCTGTTTTTT
.	TRBD1	TRBV7-9	TRBJ2-7	CASSLSLVQGDSYEQYF	TGTGCCAGCAGCTTGTCCTTAGTACAGGGGGACTCCTACGAGCAGTACTTC
.	.	TRBV5-6	TRBJ1-3	CASSLKSRNAIYF	TGTGCCAGCAGCTTAAAAAGTCGGAACGCCATATATTTT
.	TRBD2	TRBV27	TRBJ2-1	CASSPLAGGDEQFF	TGTGCCAGCAGTCCACTAGCGGGGGGGGATGAGCAGTTCTTC
.	.	TRBV23-1	TRBJ1-4	CASSWARGSNEKLFF	TGCGCCAGCAGTTGGGCCAGGGGTTCTAATGAAAAACTGTTTTTT
.	.	TRBV4-1	TRBJ1-1	CASSQGRGPGDTEAFF	TGCGCCAGCAGCCAGGGCAGGGGCCCAGGGGACACTGAAGCTTTCTTT
.	TRBD1	TRBV19	TRBJ2-1	CASSIVRDRVNEQFF	TGTGCCAGTAGTATAGTACGGGACAGGGTCAATGAGCAGTTCTTC
.	.	TRBV19	TRBJ2-6	CASSISPGANVLTF	TGTGCCAGTAGTATAAGTCCCGGGGCCAACGTCCTGACTTTC
.	TRBD1	TRBV2	TRBJ1-6	CASSRSHGQGGNSPLHF	TGTGCCAGCAGCCGTAGCCATGGACAGGGCGGGAATTCACCCCTCCACTTT
.	.	TRBV3-1/TRBV3-2	TRBJ2-7	CASSPLQYF	TGTGCCAGCAGCCCCCTCCAATACTTC
.	TRBD1	TRBV16	TRBJ1-4	CASRPGQGTSTNEKLFF	TGTGCCAGCAGACCGGGACAGGGGACTTCAACTAATGAAAAACTGTTTTTT
once	.	TRBV19	TRBJ2-1	CASSARVSNEQFF	TGTGCCAGTAGTGCGCGGGTATCCAATGAGCAGTTCTTC
.	.	TRBV10-3	TRBJ2-7	CAISGGLAASYEQYF	TGTGCCATCAGTGGCGGCCTCGCCGCGTCCTACGAGCAGTACTTC
.	TRBD2	TRBV29-1	TRBJ2-7	CSVRGGDSLLDEQYF	TGCAGCGTTCGGGGGGGGGACTCCCTCCTCGACGAGCAGTACTTC
.	TRBD1	TRBV4-2	TRBJ2-7	CASSQGVVQGAYEQYF	TGTGCCAGCAGCCAAGGGGTCGTACAGGGGGCTTACGAGCAGTACTTC
.	.	TRBV28	TRBJ2-4	CASREGAGKNIQYF	TGTGCCTCTCGGGAGGGGGCTGGCAAAAACATTCAGTACTTC
.	TRBD2	TRBV30	TRBJ2-3	CAWSPGLAGGFTQYF	TGTGCCTGGAGTCCCGGTCTAGCGGGAGGATTCACGCAGTATTTT
.	TRBD1	TRBV30	TRBJ1-2	CAWRPPGGYYGYTF	TGTGCCTGGAGGCCCCCAGGGGGGTACTATGGCTACACCTTC
.	.	TRBV6-1	TRBJ1-2	CASSDSVGWGGYTF	TGTGCCAGCAGTGACTCCGTAGGGTGGGGTGGCTACACCTTC
.	.	TRBV5-1	TRBJ2-5	CASSLVGGSVLETQYF	TGCGCCAGCAGCTTGGTCGGAGGCTCGGTATTAGAGACCCAGTACTTC
.	.	TRBV6-6	TRBJ2-7	CASSYSKGGSYEQYF	TGTGCCAGCAGTTACTCGAAGGGAGGCTCCTACGAGCAGTACTTC
.	.	TRBV6-1	TRBJ2-1	CASRIYGGSLDEQFF	TGTGCCAGCAGGATTTATGGGGGATCTCTCGATGAGCAGTTCTTC
.	.	TRBV11-3	TRBJ2-2	CASSLMGPANTGELFF	TGTGCCAGCAGCCTTATGGGACCGGCGAACACCGGGGAGCTGTTTTTT
.	.	TRBV27	TRBJ1-6	CASSPQYHSPLHF	TGTGCCAGCAGTCCGCAGTACCACTCACCCCTCCACTTT
.	TRBD2	TRBV28	TRBJ2-3	CASSTSGSIGDTQYF	TGTGCCAGCAGTACTAGCGGGAGTATCGGAGATACGCAGTATTTT
.	.	TRBV4-2	TRBJ2-7	CASSQGDPSYEQYF	TGTGCCAGCAGCCAAGGGGACCCCTCCTACGAGCAGTACTTC
few	.	TRBV4-3	TRBJ2-2	CASSQAPGTGELFF	TGCGCCAGCAGCCAAGCTCCGGGCACCGGGGAGCTGTTTTTT
once	.	TRBV4-1	TRBJ1-4	CASSRIGGKGKLFF	TGCGCCAGCAGCCGTATCGGGGGTAAGGGAAAACTGTTTTTT
.	TRBD2	TRBV5-4	TRBJ2-5	CASGLGETQYF	TGTGCCAGCGGACTAGGGGAGACCCAGTACTTC
.	.	TRBV7-9	TRBJ2-2	CASQRGENTGELFF	TGTGCCAGCCAAAGGGGGGAAAACACCGGGGAGCTGTTTTTT
few	TRBD1	TRBV7-2	TRBJ1-5	CASSQGGGRQPQHF	TGTGCCAGCAGTCAAGGAGGGGGCCGACAGCCCCAGCATTTT
.	TRBD2	TRBV27	TRBJ2-1	CASSLSSGRGNEQFF	TGTGCCAGCAGTTTAAGTAGCGGGAGGGGCAATGAGCAGTTCTTC
.	TRBD2	TRBV7-9	TRBJ2-7	CASSPGLLSGEQYF	TGTGCCAGCAGCCCGGGACTACTTTCGGGGGAGCAGTACTTC
.	.	TRBV27	TRBJ2-2	CASSITRAGTGELFF	TGTGCCAGCTCCATTACCAGGGCCGGCACCGGGGAGCTGTTTTTT
.	.	TRBV9	TRBJ2-3	CASSVEGDPTDTQYF	TGTGCCAGCAGCGTAGAGGGGGACCCCACAGATACGCAGTATTTT
.	.	TRBV27	TRBJ2-6	CASSRGLLQSRANVLTF	TGTGCCAGCAGTCGCGGATTGCTACAAAGTCGGGCCAACGTCCTGACTTTC
.	TRBD2	TRBV6-5	TRBJ2-2	CASSWREGRTGELFF	TGTGCCAGCAGTTGGCGGGAGGGCCGTACCGGGGAGCTGTTTTTT
.	TRBD2	TRBV4-3	TRBJ2-1	CASSQRTSGGYNEQFF	TGCGCCAGCAGCCAAAGGACTAGCGGGGGCTACAATGAGCAGTTCTTC
.	TRBD1	TRBV19	TRBJ2-1	CASSTNDRAGPEQFF	TGTGCCAGTAGTACCAACGACAGGGCTGGGCCCGAGCAGTTCTTC
.	.	TRBV27	TRBJ2-1	CASSPPGPYGGEQFF	TGTGCCAGCAGTCCCCCGGGCCCCTACGGCGGTGAGCAGTTCTTC